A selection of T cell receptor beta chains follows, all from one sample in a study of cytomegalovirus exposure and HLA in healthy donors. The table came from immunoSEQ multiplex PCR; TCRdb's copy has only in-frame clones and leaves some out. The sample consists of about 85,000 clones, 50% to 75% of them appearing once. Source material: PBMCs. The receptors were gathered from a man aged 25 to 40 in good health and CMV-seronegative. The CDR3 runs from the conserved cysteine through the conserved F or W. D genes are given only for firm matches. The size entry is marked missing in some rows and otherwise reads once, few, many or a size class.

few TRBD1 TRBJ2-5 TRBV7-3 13 TGTGCCAGCAGCACCGAACAGGGGTTGGCCCAGTACTTC CASSTEQGLAQYF
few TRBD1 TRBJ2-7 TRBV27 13 TGTGCCAGCAGTTTATCAAACAGGGGGCAGCAGTACTTC CASSLSNRGQQYF
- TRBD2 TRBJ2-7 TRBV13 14 TGTGCCAGCAGCAAAGGACTAGCGGGAGTCGAGCAGTACTTC CASSKGLAGVEQYF
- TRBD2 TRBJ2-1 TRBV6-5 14 TGTGCCAGCAGTTACTTGACTAGCGGAGCCGAGCAGTTCTTC CASSYLTSGAEQFF
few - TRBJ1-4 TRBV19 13 TGTGCCAGTAGTCCCTGGAGGGTTGAAAAACTGTTTTTT CASSPWRVEKLFF
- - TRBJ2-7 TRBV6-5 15 TGTGCCAGCAGTTACGGAGCAGGGCGCTCCTACGAGCAGTACTTC CASSYGAGRSYEQYF
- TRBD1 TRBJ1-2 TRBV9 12 TGTGCCAGCAAAGACAGGGTATATGGCTACACCTTC CASKDRVYGYTF
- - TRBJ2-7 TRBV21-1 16 TGTGCCAGCAGCAAACGCCCCGTCCTAACCCCCTACGAGCAGTACTTC CASSKRPVLTPYEQYF
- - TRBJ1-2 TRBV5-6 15 TGTGCCAGCAGCTTGGTGGGGGCAATCAACTATGGCTACACCTTC CASSLVGAINYGYTF
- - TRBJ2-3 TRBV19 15 TGTGCCAGTAGTTTCGGGGGGCAGACCACAGATACGCAGTATTTT CASSFGGQTTDTQYF
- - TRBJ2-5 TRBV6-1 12 TGTGCCAGCAGTGAGACAGGAGAGACCCAGTACTTC CASSETGETQYF
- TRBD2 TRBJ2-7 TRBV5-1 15 TGCGCCAGCAGCTTATCGGGAGGCACTCTCTACGAGCAGTACTTC CASSLSGGTLYEQYF
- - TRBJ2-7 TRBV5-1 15 TGCGCCAGCAGCTTGGATCAGGGGTTCGGCTACGAGCAGTACTTC CASSLDQGFGYEQYF
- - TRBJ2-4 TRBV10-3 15 TGTGCCATCAGTGAGTCTTGGAGGCTCAAAAACATTCAGTACTTC CAISESWRLKNIQYF
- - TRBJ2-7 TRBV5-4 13 TGTGCCAGCAGCCCCTCGGGTTCCTACGAGCAGTACTTC CASSPSGSYEQYF
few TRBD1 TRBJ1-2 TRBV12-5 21 TGTGCTAGTGGTTTGGCGCTAATCGCTCCGTCGACAGGGATGCCTGACTATGGCTACACCTTC CASGLALIAPSTGMPDYGYTF
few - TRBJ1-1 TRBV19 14 TGTGCCAGTAGTAGCCACAGGGCTAACACTGAAGCTTTCTTT CASSSHRANTEAFF
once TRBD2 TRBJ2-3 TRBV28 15 TGTGCCAGCAGTCGAGCGGGATATAGCACAGATACGCAGTATTTT CASSRAGYSTDTQYF
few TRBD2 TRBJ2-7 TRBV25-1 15 TGTGCCAGCCAGGGACTAGCGGGAGGAAAATACGAGCAGTACTTC CASQGLAGGKYEQYF
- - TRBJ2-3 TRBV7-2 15 TGTGCCAGCAGCTTAGGGAGGCCAAGCACAGATACGCAGTATTTT CASSLGRPSTDTQYF